A selection of T cell receptor beta chains follows, all from one sample in a study of T cell changes during pregnancy in multiple sclerosis. This table comes from immunoSEQ multiplex PCR, and its TCRdb copy is limited to in-frame clones, with some not included. This table has tens of thousands of clones, about 92% appearing once. The material sequenced was peripheral blood, taken in the third trimester of pregnancy. These receptors were collected from a female donor in good health, enrolled as a control in a pregnancy study. The CDR3 runs from the conserved cysteine through the conserved F or W. The D gene is left open where the match is weak. The size entry is marked missing in some rows and otherwise reads once, few, many or a size class.

D gene	V gene	clone size	J gene	CDR3 protein	CDR3 DNA
NA	TRBV28	once	TRBJ1-1	CARPEEEAFF	TGTGCCCGCCCTGAAGAGGAAGCTTTCTTT
TRBD2	TRBV6-4	NA	TRBJ2-1	CASSELAGGHNEQFF	TGTGCCAGCAGTGAACTAGCGGGGGGTCACAATGAGCAGTTCTTC
NA	TRBV4-1	NA	TRBJ1-3	CASQTLRNSRTIYF	TGCGCCAGCCAAACGCTCAGGAACTCCCGGACCATATATTTT
NA	TRBV27	NA	TRBJ1-1	CASSLFKSGPAFF	TGTGCCAGCAGTTTATTTAAGTCGGGTCCGGCTTTCTTT
NA	TRBV5-6	NA	TRBJ2-3	CASGGLINTDTQYF	TGTGCCAGCGGGGGACTTATAAACACAGATACGCAGTATTTT
NA	TRBV5-6	NA	TRBJ1-1	CASSLVGGGTEAFF	TGTGCCAGCAGCTTGGTGGGGGGTGGCACTGAAGCTTTCTTT
TRBD2	TRBV5-4	NA	TRBJ2-3	CASSPLAGGSDTQYF	TGTGCCAGCAGCCCACTAGCGGGAGGGTCAGATACGCAGTATTTT
NA	TRBV29-1	once	TRBJ2-5	CSVHAPLQETQYF	TGCAGCGTTCATGCGCCCCTTCAAGAGACCCAGTACTTC
TRBD1	TRBV7-9	NA	TRBJ2-1	CASSLGTGLLKGNEQFF	TGTGCCAGCAGCCTCGGGACAGGGCTTTTAAAGGGGAATGAGCAGTTCTTC
TRBD1	TRBV7-9	NA	TRBJ2-3	CASSLRGLGADTQYF	TGTGCCAGCAGCTTGAGGGGGCTCGGCGCAGATACGCAGTATTTT
TRBD2	TRBV5-1	NA	TRBJ2-7	CASSARDYSYEQYF	TGCGCCAGCAGCGCCCGGGACTATTCCTACGAGCAGTACTTC
TRBD2	TRBV5-6	NA	TRBJ2-3	CASSRTSGRQYF	TGTGCCAGCAGCCGGACTAGCGGGAGGCAGTATTTT
NA	TRBV4-1	NA	TRBJ2-7	CASSQDVRQVYYEQYF	TGCGCCAGCAGCCAAGATGTTCGACAGGTCTACTACGAGCAGTACTTC
NA	TRBV4-1	NA	TRBJ1-4	CASSQDLRSEKLFF	TGCGCCAGCAGCCAAGATTTGCGTTCTGAAAAACTGTTTTTT
NA	TRBV27	NA	TRBJ1-6	CASSVAGPYNSPLHF	TGTGCCAGCAGTGTCGCGGGCCCCTATAATTCACCCCTCCACTTT
TRBD1	TRBV28	NA	TRBJ1-2	CASFRPGQGAANYGYTF	TGTGCCAGCTTTCGGCCGGGACAGGGGGCGGCAAACTATGGCTACACCTTC
NA	TRBV28	NA	TRBJ2-3	CATSGHYTDTQYF	TGTGCCACCTCGGGTCACTACACAGATACGCAGTATTTT
TRBD2	TRBV27	NA	TRBJ2-1	CASQPTSGSGYNEQFF	TGTGCCAGCCAACCCACTAGCGGGAGTGGGTACAATGAGCAGTTCTTC
NA	TRBV6-5	NA	TRBJ1-1	CASSLTGKNTEAFF	TGTGCCAGCAGCCTCACAGGGAAGAACACTGAAGCTTTCTTT
TRBD1	TRBV6-5	NA	TRBJ1-2	CASSPTGIGGYTF	TGTGCCAGCAGTCCGACAGGGATCGGGGGCTACACCTTC
TRBD1	TRBV18	NA	TRBJ2-7	CASSPGQGGPYEQYF	TGTGCCAGCTCACCGGGACAGGGAGGGCCCTACGAGCAGTACTTC
NA	TRBV5-1	NA	TRBJ2-3	CASNPSGTDTQYF	TGCGCCAGCAATCCCTCCGGGACAGATACGCAGTATTTT